These 30 T cell receptor beta chains came from one sample sequenced in a study of cytomegalovirus exposure and HLA in healthy donors. The PCR employed 60 Vbeta primers together with 13 Jbeta primers. The protocol was immunoSEQ multiplex PCR, while the TCRdb copy is restricted to in-frame clones and leaves out a portion. Of about 110,000 clones in the sample, around 74% were seen once. Sequenced input: PBMCs. Receptors originate from a woman aged 40 to 50 in good health and CMV-seropositive.

The chain carries TRBV30 and TRBJ2-5, with D uncertain. Germline V gives CDR1 GTSNPN, CDR2 SVGIG (reference sequence). Between the trimmed V and J ends, which lost 0 bases and 5 bases, there was a span of 10 bases. The CDR3 is 13 amino acids. CDR3 bases: TGTGCCTGGAGTGTAGCATTTCGGGAGACCCAGTACTTC. Protein sequence: CAWSVAFRETQYF.

The CDR3 bases are TGTGCCTGGAAGGGGGGGGCCCGGGAGCAGTACTTC. Its protein product is CAWKGGAREQYF. V is TRBV30 and J is TRBJ2-7; possibly TRBD2 for D (7 bases). The germline CDR1 and CDR2 sequences are GTSNPN and SVGIG (reference sequence). The V end was cut by 4 bases, the J end by 7 bases, with 14 bases between. The CDR3 totals 12 residues.

The chain employs TRBV2 and TRBJ2-3, with 10 bases lining up with TRBD1. V gave up 9 bases and J gave up 4 bases; unmatched junction bases: 7. The CDR3 runs 14 residues. The V gene's germline CDR1 is SNHLY and CDR2 FYNNEI. The CDR3 here is CASAGTGVPDTQYF. The CDR3 region has the DNA TGTGCCAGTGCCGGGACAGGGGTTCCAGATACGCAGTATTTT.

This clone was seen more than once but under ten times. The chain has TRBV6-5 and TRBJ2-7; the D gene is possibly TRBD1 (5 bases). CDR3 size: 13 residues. Germline values: CDR1 MNHEY, CDR2 SVGAGI. Trimming removed 6 bases from V and 6 bases from J, with 15 bases in between. Here the CDR3 reads CASRIRTFGEQYF. The CDR3 DNA is TGTGCCAGCAGGATTCGGACATTCGGCGAGCAGTACTTC.

In this sample, this clone turned up a few times. V usage is TRBV4-2 and J usage is TRBJ1-4; unclear D gene. From germline, CDR1 is LGHNA and CDR2 YNFKEQ. V lost 1 base to trimming and J lost 4 bases, with 13 bases between them. This CDR3 is 16 amino acids long. The chain's CDR3 is CASSQGSVRSNEKLFF. CDR3 nucleotides: TGTGCCAGCAGCCAAGGGTCGGTGCGAAGTAATGAAAAACTGTTTTTT.

V usage is TRBV19 and J usage is TRBJ1-3; no clear D. The CDR3 runs to 15 residues. With 4 bases removed from V and 0 bases from J, the gap between germline ends came to 10 bases. Germline V gene sequence: CDR1 LNHDA, CDR2 SQIVND (reference sequence). This CDR3 is CASSTTLRSGNTIYF. The CDR3 DNA sequence: TGTGCCAGTAGTACGACACTCCGCTCTGGAAACACCATATATTTT.

The CDR3, as DNA: TGTGCCAGCAGCCAACAGGGGGCTTACGAGCAGTACTTC. Protein: CASSQQGAYEQYF. J is TRBJ2-7 and V is TRBV11-2; 9 positions agree with TRBD1. The CDR3 loop spans 13 amino acids. V was pared by 5 bases and J by 4 bases, with 3 bases of the junction left unmatched. From germline, CDR1 is SGHAT and CDR2 FQNNGV.

This clone was recorded a few times. This chain connects TRBV30 to TRBJ1-5; possible D gene TRBD1, 6 bases. Trimming stripped 2 bases from V and 6 bases from J, with 11 bases between. Per the germline V gene, CDR1 is GTSNPN and CDR2 is SVGIG (reference sequence). CDR3 size: 13 residues. The CDR3 bases are TGTGCCTGGAGTCTACAGGGAATTCAGCCCCAGCATTTT. This codes for CAWSLQGIQPQHF.

V and J are TRBV19 and TRBJ1-1; a possible D gene is TRBD1 (6 bases). CDR3 size: 13 residues. Germline values: CDR1 LNHDA, CDR2 SQIVND (reference sequence). V dropped 7 bases and J dropped 5 bases, with 14 bases sitting between them. CDR3: CASTLSRGTEAFF. The CDR3 bases are TGTGCCAGTACGCTATCAAGGGGGACTGAAGCTTTCTTT.

The chain recombines TRBV5-6 with TRBJ2-7, with D tentatively TRBD1 (6 bases). Looked up from germline, CDR1 is SGHDT and CDR2 is YYEEEE. This CDR3 is built from 13 residues. Trimming cost V 5 bases and J 3 bases, with 12 bases left between them. The CDR3 loop reads CASRPGTHYEQYF. In DNA form, the CDR3 reads TGTGCCAGCAGGCCCGGGACACACTACGAGCAGTACTTC.

CDR3 loop: CASSSTENTEAFF. In DNA form, the CDR3 reads TGTGCCAGCTCATCGACAGAGAACACTGAAGCTTTCTTT. The V gene is TRBV18, the J gene TRBJ1-1; tentatively, D is TRBD1 (5 bases). Germline V gene lookup returns CDR1 KGHSH and CDR2 LQKENI. V was cut by 5 bases and J by 1 base, with 8 bases left in between. This CDR3 has 13 residues.

The chain links TRBV11-2 to TRBJ1-6; D is possibly TRBD1 (5 bases). Trimming cost V 5 bases and J 3 bases, with 11 bases left between them. Germline loops: CDR1 SGHAT, CDR2 FQNNGV. This CDR3 has 15 residues. The CDR3 protein is CASSLRQGYNSPLHF. The CDR3, as DNA: TGTGCCAGCAGCCTCAGGCAGGGCTATAATTCACCCCTCCACTTT.

This clone was detected only once. V gene TRBV4-3 combines with J gene TRBJ1-2; 12 bases agree with TRBD1. V dropped 5 bases and J dropped 4; count of bases not matched to a gene: 8. This CDR3 is 16 amino acids long. Germline CDR1 and CDR2: LGHNA and YSLEER. The DNA of the CDR3 is TGCGCCAGCAGCGTTGGGACAGGGGGCTTGGGCTATGGCTACACCTTC. This sequence encodes CASSVGTGGLGYGYTF.

The rearrangement uses TRBV29-1 and TRBJ1-2; no definite D call. Trimming took off 5 bases at V and 4 bases at J, with 8 bases between the two ends. The CDR3 sequence is 11 residues long. Germline CDR1 is SQVTM and CDR2 is ANQGSEA. The CDR3 DNA follows: TGCAGCGTTACGGTTGGCTATGGCTACACCTTC. Protein: CSVTVGYGYTF.

The rearrangement joins TRBV7-2 to TRBJ2-3; 9 bases map to TRBD1. CDR3 length: 14 amino acids. V shed 7 bases, J shed 1 base, and the junction held 3 bases outside the gene matches. Germline CDR1 is SGHTA and CDR2 is FQGNSA. The CDR3 DNA reads as TGTGCCAGCACTTGGACAGGGGGCACAGATACGCAGTATTTT. Translating gives CASTWTGGTDTQYF.

The J gene is TRBJ2-3, the V gene TRBV19; 11 bases agree with TRBD2. CDR1 is LNHDA, CDR2 SQIVND, per germline (reference sequence). Trimming at V came to 3 bases and at J to 6 bases, leaving 11 bases not matched to a gene. This CDR3 contains 17 residues. In DNA form, the CDR3 reads TGTGCCAGTAGTATTTTTACGGGACTAGCGGTACCGGATACGCAGTATTTT. It encodes CASSIFTGLAVPDTQYF.

The chain is built from TRBV27 and TRBJ2-2; D not resolved. The V and J ends lost 6 bases and 6 bases respectively, with 5 bases between them. The CDR3 runs 11 residues. Germline V gene data show CDR1 as MNHEY and CDR2 as SMNVEV (reference sequence). The CDR3 DNA is TGTGCCAGCAGGAGTGCCGGGGAGCTGTTTTTT. It yields the protein CASRSAGELFF.

The gene calls are TRBV5-1 and TRBJ1-6; 12 bases are shared with TRBD1. Losses at the gene ends were 4 bases for V and 9 bases for J; bases not matched to a gene: 8. The CDR3 totals 16 residues. Germline CDR1 reads SGHRS; CDR2 reads YFSETQ. CDR3 amino acids: CASSAGQGARGSPLHF. The CDR3 DNA is TGCGCCAGCAGCGCGGGACAGGGGGCGCGGGGTTCACCCCTCCACTTT. Full variable domain (rest looked up from reference TRBV5-1 and TRBJ1-6): KAGVTQTPRYLIKTRGQQVTLSCSPISGHRSVSWYQQTPGQGLQFLFEYFSETQRNKGNFPGRFSGRQFSNSRSEMNVSTLELGDSALYLCASSAGQGARGSPLHFGNGTRLTVT.

The rearrangement joins TRBV5-1 to TRBJ1-2; D uncertain. This CDR3 is built from 13 residues. V lost 0 bases and J lost 8, with 11 bases in between. Germline V gene lookup returns CDR1 SGHRS and CDR2 YFSETQ. The CDR3 spells CASSLGRDWGYTF. In DNA, the CDR3 is TGCGCCAGCAGCTTGGGTCGGGATTGGGGCTACACCTTC.

This clone has just a few counts. The chain has TRBV4-3 and TRBJ2-3; perhaps TRBD2 as D (5 bases). V was trimmed by 0 bases and J by 4 bases, leaving 14 bases between them. There are 16 residues in the CDR3. The germline V gene has CDR1 LGHNA and CDR2 YSLEER. The CDR3 loop reads CASSQDTGGSADTQYF. Written as DNA, the CDR3 is TGCGCCAGCAGCCAAGATACGGGCGGGTCCGCAGATACGCAGTATTTT.

The CDR3 sequence is CASSLATTNSPLHF. The DNA for the CDR3 is TGCGCCAGCAGCTTGGCAACCACAAATTCACCCCTCCACTTT. The chain combines TRBV5-1 with TRBJ1-6; D remains ambiguous. CDR1 SGHRS and CDR2 YFSETQ come from the germline V gene. V lost 0 bases, J lost 7 bases, and 8 bases lay in between. The CDR3 runs 14 residues.

This clone has more than one count but fewer than ten. This chain joins TRBV5-6 and TRBJ2-2; possibly TRBD1 for D (6 bases). The CDR3 consists of 14 residues. V was pared by 4 bases and J by 7 bases, with 14 bases between. Germline-derived CDR1 and CDR2 are SGHDT and YYEEEE. This CDR3 reads CASSRGYRDGELFF. The CDR3 nucleotides read TGTGCCAGCAGCAGAGGCTACAGGGACGGGGAGCTGTTTTTT.

This clone is a singleton in its sample. The CDR3 protein is CASSPYAGMGTEAFF. CDR3 DNA: TGTGCCAGCTCACCATACGCGGGCATGGGTACTGAAGCTTTCTTT. The chain recombines TRBV18 with TRBJ1-1; D unclear. Trimming shortened V by 2 bases and J by 5 bases, and 15 bases separated the two germline ends. This CDR3 spans 15 amino acids. Germline CDR1 is KGHSH and CDR2 is LQKENI.

The chain is built from TRBV5-4 and TRBJ2-1; TRBD1 aligns across 10 bases. This CDR3 spans 15 amino acids. Germline-derived CDR1 and CDR2 are SGHNT and YYREEE (reference sequence). V lost 4 bases and J lost 4; bases outside the gene matches: 5. As DNA, the CDR3 is TGTGCCAGCAGCGTGAGGACAGGGGGTTACAATGAGCAGTTCTTC. Residues: CASSVRTGGYNEQFF.

The chain links TRBV19 to TRBJ1-4; 10 bases align to TRBD1. After removal of 5 bases from V and 7 bases from J, the junction contained 10 bases not matched to a gene. This CDR3 is 16 amino acids long. Germline V gene lookup returns CDR1 LNHDA and CDR2 SQIVND (reference sequence). Written as DNA, the CDR3 is TGTGCCAGTAGTGTTCGACAGGGGGCGCAAGGTGAAAAACTGTTTTTT. Amino acids: CASSVRQGAQGEKLFF.

V is TRBV6-1 and J is TRBJ2-3, with D tentatively TRBD2 (6 bases). Trimming removed 4 bases at V and 2 bases at J, with 13 bases between. Germline V CDR1 and CDR2: MNHNS, SASEGT. The CDR3 is made up of 15 amino acids. As DNA, the CDR3 is TGTGCCAGCAGTGCGGGGCTAGCGAACACAGATACGCAGTATTTT. It yields the protein CASSAGLANTDTQYF.

CDR3 sequence: CAWIRWGRLDEQFF. DNA for the CDR3: TGTGCCTGGATTCGGTGGGGGCGTTTAGATGAGCAGTTCTTC. The chain uses TRBV30 and TRBJ2-1, with a weak D call TRBD1 (6 bases). V lost 4 bases, J lost 8 bases, and 18 bases lay in between. CDR1 is GTSNPN, CDR2 SVGIG, per germline (reference sequence). The CDR3 loop spans 14 amino acids.

This clone showed up just a few times. The chain employs TRBV6-6 and TRBJ1-6; 8 bases line up with TRBD1. The CDR3 consists of 14 residues. After removal of 6 bases from V and 9 bases from J, the junction contained 7 bases not matched to a gene. Germline V gene sequence: CDR1 MNHNY, CDR2 SVGAGI (reference sequence). The CDR3 sequence: CASRPGGRGSPLHF. The DNA of the CDR3 is TGTGCCAGCAGGCCAGGGGGCAGAGGTTCACCCCTCCACTTT.

The sample holds a few counts of this clone. This chain links TRBV7-9 with TRBJ2-7; TRBD2 is a possible D gene (5 bases). The V gene's germline CDR1 is SEHNR and CDR2 FQNEAQ (reference sequence). The ends were cut back, 5 bases at V and 7 bases at J, with 18 bases in the middle. The CDR3 is 14 residues long. The CDR3 loop is CASSPPGASGEQYF. As DNA, the CDR3 is TGTGCCAGCAGCCCGCCGGGCGCGTCGGGAGAGCAGTACTTC.

CDR3 region: CAWSVGGAKETQYF. The CDR3 DNA sequence: TGTGCCTGGAGTGTAGGCGGAGCAAAAGAGACCCAGTACTTC. The chain combines TRBV30 with TRBJ2-5; D ambiguous. Germline loops: CDR1 GTSNPN, CDR2 SVGIG (reference sequence). The CDR3 has 14 amino acids. The V gene lost 0 bases and the J gene lost 3 bases, with 11 bases spanning the gap.